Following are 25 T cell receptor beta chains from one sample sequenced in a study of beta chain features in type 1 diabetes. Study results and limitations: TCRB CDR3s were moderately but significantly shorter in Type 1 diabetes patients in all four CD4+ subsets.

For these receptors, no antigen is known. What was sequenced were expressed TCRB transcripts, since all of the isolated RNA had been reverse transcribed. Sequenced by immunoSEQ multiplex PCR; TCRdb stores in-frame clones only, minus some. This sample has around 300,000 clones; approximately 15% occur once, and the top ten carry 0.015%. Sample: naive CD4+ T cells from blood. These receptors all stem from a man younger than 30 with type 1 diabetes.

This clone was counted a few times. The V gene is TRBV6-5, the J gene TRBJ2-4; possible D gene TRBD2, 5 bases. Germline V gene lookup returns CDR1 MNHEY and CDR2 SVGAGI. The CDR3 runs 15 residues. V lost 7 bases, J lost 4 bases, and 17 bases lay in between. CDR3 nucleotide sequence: TGTGCCAGCACAACACCGGGGTCTGAGAAAAACATTCAGTACTTC. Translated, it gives CASTTPGSEKNIQYF.

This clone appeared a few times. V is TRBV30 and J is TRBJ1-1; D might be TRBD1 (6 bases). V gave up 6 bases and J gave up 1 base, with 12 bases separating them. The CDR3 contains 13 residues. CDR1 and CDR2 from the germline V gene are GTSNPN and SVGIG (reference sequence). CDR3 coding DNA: TGTGCCTGCTCGGGACATTGGAACACTGAAGCTTTCTTT. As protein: CACSGHWNTEAFF. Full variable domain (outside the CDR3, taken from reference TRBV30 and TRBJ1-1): SQTIHQWPATLVQPVGSPLSLECTVEGTSNPNLYWYRQAAGRGLQLLFYSVGIGQISSEVPQNLSASRPQDRQFILSSKKLLLSDSGFYLCACSGHWNTEAFFGQGTRLTVV.

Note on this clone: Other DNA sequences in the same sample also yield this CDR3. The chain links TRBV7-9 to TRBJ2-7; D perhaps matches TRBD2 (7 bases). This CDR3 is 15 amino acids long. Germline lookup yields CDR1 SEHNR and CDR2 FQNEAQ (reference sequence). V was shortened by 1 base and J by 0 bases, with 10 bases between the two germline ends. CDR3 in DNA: TGTGCCAGCAGCTTAGGGGGGGGCAGCTCCTACGAGCAGTACTTC. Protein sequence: CASSLGGGSSYEQYF.

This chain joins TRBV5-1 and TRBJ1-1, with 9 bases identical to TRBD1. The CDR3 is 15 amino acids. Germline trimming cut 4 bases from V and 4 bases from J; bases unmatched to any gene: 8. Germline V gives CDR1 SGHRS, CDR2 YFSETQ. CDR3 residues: CASSPPQGAVTEAFF. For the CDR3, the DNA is TGCGCCAGCAGCCCCCCACAGGGGGCGGTCACTGAAGCTTTCTTT.

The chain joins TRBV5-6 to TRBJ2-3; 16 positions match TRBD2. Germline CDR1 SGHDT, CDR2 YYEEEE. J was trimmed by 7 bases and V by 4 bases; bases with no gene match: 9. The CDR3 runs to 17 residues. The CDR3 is CASSPPGLAGGPNTQYF. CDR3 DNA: TGTGCCAGCAGCCCCCCGGGACTAGCGGGAGGGCCGAATACGCAGTATTTT.

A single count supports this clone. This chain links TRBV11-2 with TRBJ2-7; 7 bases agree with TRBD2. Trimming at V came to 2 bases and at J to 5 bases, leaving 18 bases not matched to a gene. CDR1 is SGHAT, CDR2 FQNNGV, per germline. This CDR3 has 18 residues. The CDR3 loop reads CASSLRGGSWIVSHEQYF. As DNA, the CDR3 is TGTGCCAGCAGCTTACGGGGCGGGAGTTGGATCGTAAGCCACGAGCAGTACTTC.

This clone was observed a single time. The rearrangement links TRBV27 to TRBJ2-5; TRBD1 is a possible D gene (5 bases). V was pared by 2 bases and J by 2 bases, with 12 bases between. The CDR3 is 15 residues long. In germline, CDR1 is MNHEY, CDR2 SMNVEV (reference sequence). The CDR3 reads CASSLMFGAQETQYF. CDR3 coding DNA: TGTGCCAGCAGTTTAATGTTTGGGGCACAAGAGACCCAGTACTTC.

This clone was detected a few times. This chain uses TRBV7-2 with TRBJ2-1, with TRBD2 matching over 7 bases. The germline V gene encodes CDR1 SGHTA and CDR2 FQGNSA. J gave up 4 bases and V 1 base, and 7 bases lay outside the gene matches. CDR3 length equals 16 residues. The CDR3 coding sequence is TGTGCCAGCAGCTTAGGGAGCGGGAATCCTTACAATGAGCAGTTCTTC. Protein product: CASSLGSGNPYNEQFF.

The chain's CDR3 is CAISPASGGATGELFF. CDR3 nucleotide sequence: TGTGCCATCAGCCCAGCTAGCGGGGGGGCCACCGGGGAGCTGTTTTTT. J is TRBJ2-2 and V is TRBV10-3; 12 bases align to TRBD2. The CDR3 is 16 residues long. CDR1 and CDR2 from the germline V gene are ENHRY and SYGVKD. The junction had 6 bases not matched to a gene; V was cut back by 6 bases and J by 4 bases.

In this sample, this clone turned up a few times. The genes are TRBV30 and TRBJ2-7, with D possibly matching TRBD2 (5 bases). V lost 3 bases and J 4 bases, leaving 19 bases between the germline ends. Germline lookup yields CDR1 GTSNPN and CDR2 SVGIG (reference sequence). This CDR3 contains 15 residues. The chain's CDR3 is CAWSVDPGLYYEQYF. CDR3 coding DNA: TGTGCCTGGAGCGTAGATCCCGGACTCTATTACGAGCAGTACTTC.

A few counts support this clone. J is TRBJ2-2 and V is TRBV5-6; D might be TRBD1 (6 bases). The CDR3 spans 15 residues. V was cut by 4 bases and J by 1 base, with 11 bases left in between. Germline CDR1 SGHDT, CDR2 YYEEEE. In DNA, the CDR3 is TGTGCCAGCAGCCGAGGACAGCTGAACACCGGGGAGCTGTTTTTT. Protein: CASSRGQLNTGELFF.

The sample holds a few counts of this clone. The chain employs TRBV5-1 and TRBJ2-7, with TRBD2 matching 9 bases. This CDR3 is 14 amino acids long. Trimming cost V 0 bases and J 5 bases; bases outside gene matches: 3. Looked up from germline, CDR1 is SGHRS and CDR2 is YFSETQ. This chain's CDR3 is CASSLGLAVDEQYF. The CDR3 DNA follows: TGCGCCAGCAGCTTGGGACTAGCGGTCGACGAGCAGTACTTC. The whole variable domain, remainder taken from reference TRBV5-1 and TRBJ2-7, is KAGVTQTPRYLIKTRGQQVTLSCSPISGHRSVSWYQQTPGQGLQFLFEYFSETQRNKGNFPGRFSGRQFSNSRSEMNVSTLELGDSALYLCASSLGLAVDEQYFGPGTRLTVT.

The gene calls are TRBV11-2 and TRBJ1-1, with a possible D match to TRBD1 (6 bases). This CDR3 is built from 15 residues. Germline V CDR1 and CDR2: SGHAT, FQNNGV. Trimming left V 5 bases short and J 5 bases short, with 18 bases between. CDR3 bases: TGTGCCAGCAGCGGTGTACAGGGAGCCCTAACTGAAGCTTTCTTT. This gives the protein CASSGVQGALTEAFF.

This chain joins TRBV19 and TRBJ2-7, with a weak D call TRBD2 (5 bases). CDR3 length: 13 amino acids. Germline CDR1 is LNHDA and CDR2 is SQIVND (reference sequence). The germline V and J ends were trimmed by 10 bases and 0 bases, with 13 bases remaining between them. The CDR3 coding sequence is TGTGCCACAAACGGGGTTGGCTCCTACGAGCAGTACTTC. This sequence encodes CATNGVGSYEQYF.

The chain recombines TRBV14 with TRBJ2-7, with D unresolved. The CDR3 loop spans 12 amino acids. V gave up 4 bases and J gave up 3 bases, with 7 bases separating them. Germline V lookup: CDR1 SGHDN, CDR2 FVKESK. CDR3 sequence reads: CASSPSGYEQYF. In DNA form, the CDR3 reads TGTGCCAGCAGCCCCAGTGGCTACGAGCAGTACTTC.

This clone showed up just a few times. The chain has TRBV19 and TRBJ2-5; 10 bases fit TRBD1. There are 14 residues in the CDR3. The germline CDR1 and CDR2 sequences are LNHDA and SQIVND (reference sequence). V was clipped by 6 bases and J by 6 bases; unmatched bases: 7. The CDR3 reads CASRKTGGEKTQYF. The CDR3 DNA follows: TGTGCCAGTAGAAAGACAGGGGGCGAGAAGACCCAGTACTTC.

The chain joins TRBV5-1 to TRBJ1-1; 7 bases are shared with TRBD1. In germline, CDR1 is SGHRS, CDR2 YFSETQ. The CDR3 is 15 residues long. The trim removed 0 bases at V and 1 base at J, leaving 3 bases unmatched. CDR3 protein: CASSLAAGGNTEAFF. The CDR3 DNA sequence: TGCGCCAGCAGCTTGGCCGCAGGGGGGAACACTGAAGCTTTCTTT.

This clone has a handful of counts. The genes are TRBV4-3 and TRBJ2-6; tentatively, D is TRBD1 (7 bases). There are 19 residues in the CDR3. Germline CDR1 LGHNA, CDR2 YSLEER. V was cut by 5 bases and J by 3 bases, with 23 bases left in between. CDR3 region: CASSYYKGGGGGGANVLTF. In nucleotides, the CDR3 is TGCGCCAGCAGCTACTACAAGGGAGGAGGGGGCGGTGGGGCCAACGTCCTGACTTTC.

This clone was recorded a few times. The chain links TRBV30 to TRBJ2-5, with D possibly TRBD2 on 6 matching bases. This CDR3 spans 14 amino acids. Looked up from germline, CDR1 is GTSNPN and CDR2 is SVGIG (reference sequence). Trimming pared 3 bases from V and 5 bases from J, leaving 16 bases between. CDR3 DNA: TGTGCCTGGAGAGACGGGACTTTCCTGGAGACCCAGTACTTC. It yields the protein CAWRDGTFLETQYF.

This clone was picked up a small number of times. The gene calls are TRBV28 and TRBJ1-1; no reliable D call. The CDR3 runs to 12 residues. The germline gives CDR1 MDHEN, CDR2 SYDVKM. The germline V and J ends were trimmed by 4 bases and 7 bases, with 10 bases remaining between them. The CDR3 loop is CASSSLSLEAFF. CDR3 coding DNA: TGTGCCAGCAGTTCCCTATCTCTTGAAGCTTTCTTT. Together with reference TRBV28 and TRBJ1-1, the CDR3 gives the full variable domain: DVKVTQSSRYLVKRTGEKVFLECVQDMDHENMFWYRQDPGLGLRLIYFSYDVKMKEKGDIPEGYSVSREKKERFSLILESASTNQTSMYLCASSSLSLEAFFGQGTRLTVV.

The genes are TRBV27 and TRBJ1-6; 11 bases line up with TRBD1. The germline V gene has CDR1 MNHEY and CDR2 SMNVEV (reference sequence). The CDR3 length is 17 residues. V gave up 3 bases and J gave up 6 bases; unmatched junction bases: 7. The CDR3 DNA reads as TGTGCCAGCAGTTTCCGGACAGGGGGCAAATTTAATTCACCCCTCCACTTT. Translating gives CASSFRTGGKFNSPLHF.

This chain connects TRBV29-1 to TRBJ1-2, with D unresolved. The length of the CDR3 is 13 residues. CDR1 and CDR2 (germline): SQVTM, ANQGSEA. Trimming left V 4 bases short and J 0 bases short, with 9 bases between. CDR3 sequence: CSVVSDTNYGYTF. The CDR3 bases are TGCAGCGTTGTCTCAGATACTAACTATGGCTACACCTTC.

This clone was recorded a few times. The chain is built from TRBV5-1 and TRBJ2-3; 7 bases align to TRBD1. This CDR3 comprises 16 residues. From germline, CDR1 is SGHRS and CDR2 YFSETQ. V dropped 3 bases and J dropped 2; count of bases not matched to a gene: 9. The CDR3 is CASSYRTGQPTDTQYF. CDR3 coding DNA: TGCGCCAGCAGCTACAGAACGGGACAGCCCACAGATACGCAGTATTTT.

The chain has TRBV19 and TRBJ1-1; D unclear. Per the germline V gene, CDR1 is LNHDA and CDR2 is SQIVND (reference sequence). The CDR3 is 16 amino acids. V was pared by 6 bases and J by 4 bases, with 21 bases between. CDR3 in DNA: TGTGCCAGTAGCTTTCGCCCTGTTGTCGGGGTCACTGAAGCTTTCTTT. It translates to CASSFRPVVGVTEAFF.

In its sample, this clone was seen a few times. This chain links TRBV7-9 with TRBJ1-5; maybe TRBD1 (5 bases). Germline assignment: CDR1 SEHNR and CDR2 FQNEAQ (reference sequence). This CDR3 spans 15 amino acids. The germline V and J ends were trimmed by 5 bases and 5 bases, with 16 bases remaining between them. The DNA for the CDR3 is TGTGCCAGCAGCCCCGGGCGGGGGGGGGATCAGCCCCAGCATTTT. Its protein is CASSPGRGGDQPQHF.